This T cell receptor beta chain was identified during a study of preoperative IRX-2 immunotherapy in early breast cancer. The treatment here: preoperative locoregional IRX-2 cytokine immunotherapy. This phase Ib study tested locoregional IRX-2 cytokine immunotherapy given before surgery. The repertoire was sequenced with immunoSEQ multiplex PCR; TCRdb's copy has only in-frame clones and lacks some. This sample yields under 25,000 clones, of which 85% to 95% are seen a single time; 15% to 20% belongs to the top ten. V lost 5 bases and J lost 3, with 14 bases in between. From germline, CDR1 is SGHDN and CDR2 FVKESK. The CDR3 has 14 amino acids.

This specimen consisted of tumor tissue, obtained after IRX-2 immunotherapy. The rearrangement uses TRBV14 and TRBJ2-7; D remains unclear. This TCR came from a human donor with breast cancer. CDR3 residues: CASSSSRVNYEQYF. CDR3 in DNA: TGTGCCAGCAGCTCCTCAAGGGTGAACTACGAGCAGTACTTC.